This entry is about one T cell receptor (beta chain). The CDR3 loop spans 15 amino acids. Looked up from germline, CDR1 is SGHDN and CDR2 is FVKESK. Deletions cut 4 bases from V and 8 bases from J, with 18 bases between. These data originate in a study of control samples from healthy donors and cancer patients. Here immunoSEQ multiplex PCR was the method, and the copy in TCRdb shows in-frame clones only, minus some. The repertoire has over 100,000 clones, 92% of them found once; the top ten carry about 2.5%. Sequenced material: blood. The V call is TRBV14, the J call TRBJ2-1, with D tentatively TRBD1 (7 bases). The receptor was derived from a woman between 18 and 30 years old in good health. The CDR3 loop reads CASSLWRGRGDEQFF. Written as DNA, the CDR3 is TGTGCCAGCAGCCTTTGGAGGGGGCGAGGGGATGAGCAGTTCTTC.